Shown below are 26 T cell receptor beta chains from a single sample sequenced in a study of identical twins. MiXCR was run by TCRdb on the 5' RACE reads, yielding one entry per CDR3 protein. The sample includes about 240,000 distinct CDR3 sequences, 7% to 8.5% of them seen just once. The sample also formed part of further work on yellow fever vaccine responses in identical twins.

Sequencing input: CD8+ T cells sorted from blood. These receptors all stem from a woman between 18 and 29 years old in good health.

The V and J genes are TRBV18 and TRBJ1-1, with D possibly being TRBD1 (5 bases). Trimming removed 0 bases from V and 1 base from J, with 12 bases in between. The CDR3 sequence is 16 residues long. Germline lookup yields CDR1 KGHSH and CDR2 LQKENI. CDR3 bases: TGTGCCAGCTCACCACCGATGGGGGTGGAGAACACTGAAGCTTTCTTT. Its protein product is CASSPPMGVENTEAFF.

This clonotype was detected ten times or more. V and J are TRBV28 and TRBJ2-6; D is possibly TRBD2 (6 bases). The germline V and J ends were trimmed by 7 bases and 0 bases, with 13 bases remaining between them. Per the germline V gene, CDR1 is MDHEN and CDR2 is SYDVKM. The CDR3 spans 16 residues. The CDR3 DNA reads TGTGCCAGCATCGAGGGACTGATCTCTGGGGCCAACGTCCTGACTTTC. This encodes CASIEGLISGANVLTF.

The chain combines TRBV20-1 with TRBJ2-1; 7 positions match TRBD2. The CDR3 covers 15 residues. CDR1 and CDR2 from the germline V gene are DFQATT and SNEGSKA (reference sequence). Trimming cost V 1 base and J 8 bases; bases outside gene matches: 11. Written as DNA, the CDR3 is TGCAGTGCTAGAGCCGGGACTACCCGTGGGGATGAGCAGTTCTTC. This codes for CSARAGTTRGDEQFF.

The sample holds a few counts of this clonotype. The CDR3 here is CSAGPLEGDEAVGETQYF. The CDR3 DNA is TGCAGTGCTGGCCCCTTGGAGGGGGACGAAGCCGTGGGGGAGACCCAGTACTTC. This chain connects TRBV20-1 to TRBJ2-5, with D possibly being TRBD1 or TRBD2 (6 bases each). The germline CDR1 and CDR2 sequences are DFQATT and SNEGSKA (reference sequence). V was cut by 5 bases and J by 5 bases, with 30 bases left in between. CDR3 size: 18 residues.

This clonotype was observed at least ten times. The chain links TRBV29-1 to TRBJ1-1, with 8 bases that match TRBD1. CDR3 length equals 16 residues. V was pared by 5 bases and J by 6 bases, with 17 bases of the junction left unmatched. Looked up from germline, CDR1 is SQVTM and CDR2 is ANQGSEA. The CDR3: CSVISAGDRRPPEAFF. The CDR3 nucleotides are TGCAGCGTTATTTCCGCCGGGGACAGGAGGCCCCCTGAAGCTTTCTTT.

This clonotype was counted at least ten times. The V and J genes are TRBV12-3 or TRBV12-4 and TRBJ2-2; TRBD2 is a possible D gene (7 bases). The germline V and J ends were trimmed by 5 bases and 7 bases, with 20 bases remaining between them. The CDR3 contains 16 residues. The CDR3 bases are TGTGCCAGCAGTCCCGTCGACGGGGGGCAGAGCGGGGAGCTGTTTTTT. It translates to CASSPVDGGQSGELFF.

This clonotype was observed at least ten times. The chain is built from TRBV6-1 and TRBJ2-1; 13 bases agree with TRBD2. Per the germline V gene, CDR1 is MNHNS and CDR2 is SASEGT. With V trimmed by 5 bases and J by 3 bases, 4 bases remained unmatched. The CDR3 has 16 amino acids. CDR3 amino acids: CASSTRTSGSYNEQFF. The CDR3 coding sequence is TGTGCCAGCAGTACGAGGACTAGCGGGAGCTACAATGAGCAGTTCTTC.

This clonotype was counted at least ten times. The chain combines TRBV12-3 or TRBV12-4 with TRBJ1-6, with D possibly TRBD1 on 6 matching bases. V was pared by 1 base and J by 9 bases, with 16 bases between. This CDR3 is 16 amino acids long. For the CDR3, the DNA is TGTGCCAGCAGTTTAGGCGTCCGCAGGGGTGGTTCACCCCTCCACTTT. This codes for CASSLGVRRGGSPLHF.

V gene TRBV4-2 combines with J gene TRBJ1-1, with TRBD1 identical over 8 bases. CDR1 is LGHNA and CDR2 is YNFKEQ in the germline V gene. The length of the CDR3 is 13 residues. Trimming cost V 3 bases and J 7 bases; bases outside gene matches: 4. The CDR3 reads CASSQNRGGEAFF. The CDR3 region has the DNA TGTGCCAGCAGCCAGAACAGGGGGGGTGAAGCTTTCTTT.

The V and J genes are TRBV30 and TRBJ1-2; no reliable D call. Looked up from germline, CDR1 is GTSNPN and CDR2 is SVGIG (reference sequence). V dropped 2 bases and J dropped 5 bases, with 9 bases sitting between them. The CDR3 consists of 12 residues. CDR3: CAWSRPSYGYTF. The CDR3 nucleotides read TGTGCCTGGAGTAGACCCTCTTATGGCTACACCTTC.

This clonotype was recorded at least ten times. The V gene is TRBV10-3, the J gene TRBJ2-1; 11 positions agree with TRBD2. CDR3 length: 15 amino acids. After removal of 0 bases from V and 7 bases from J, the junction contained 2 bases not matched to a gene. Germline lookup yields CDR1 ENHRY and CDR2 SYGVKD. CDR3 protein: CAISESGLADNEQFF. The CDR3 DNA reads as TGTGCCATCAGTGAGTCGGGACTAGCGGATAATGAGCAGTTCTTC.

The rearrangement uses TRBV29-1 and TRBJ2-7, with D perhaps TRBD2 (6 bases). The CDR3 extends over 15 amino acids. Deletions cut 0 bases from V and 0 bases from J, with 12 bases between. Per germline, CDR1 SQVTM and CDR2 ANQGSEA. Written as DNA, the CDR3 is TGCAGCGTTGAAGAGGCGGGGAAGAGCTCCTACGAGCAGTACTTC. It encodes CSVEEAGKSSYEQYF.

The chain carries TRBV28 and TRBJ2-5; TRBD1 matches at 7 bases. Germline V gene lookup returns CDR1 MDHEN and CDR2 SYDVKM. CDR3 length equals 16 residues. Losses at the gene ends were 4 bases for V and 1 base for J; bases not matched to a gene: 9. Here the CDR3 reads CASSSTGTATQETQYF. CDR3 nucleotides: TGTGCCAGCAGTTCCACCGGGACAGCCACCCAAGAGACCCAGTACTTC.

This clonotype has ten or more counts. The chain carries TRBV20-1 and TRBJ1-1; D is unclear. CDR3 length equals 11 residues. V was shortened by 5 bases and J by 3 bases, with 7 bases between the two germline ends. Germline CDR1 is DFQATT and CDR2 is SNEGSKA (reference sequence). Here the CDR3 reads CSAEVDTEAFF. CDR3 nucleotides: TGCAGTGCTGAGGTTGACACTGAAGCTTTCTTT.

This clonotype was observed many times. This chain connects TRBV13 to TRBJ2-3; 14 bases match TRBD2. Germline V gene sequence: CDR1 PRHDT, CDR2 FYEKMQ (reference sequence). V lost 4 bases to trimming and J lost 4 bases; unmatched junction nucleotides: 4. The CDR3 is 16 amino acids. CDR3 amino acids: CASSSTSGRGADTQYF. The DNA for the CDR3 is TGTGCCAGCAGCTCGACTAGCGGGAGGGGGGCAGATACGCAGTATTTT.

There are a few counts of this clonotype. This sequence joins TRBV5-4 and TRBJ2-1, with D maybe TRBD2 (6 bases). V was shortened by 0 bases and J by 9 bases, with 10 bases between the two germline ends. There are 13 residues in the CDR3. In germline, CDR1 is SGHNT, CDR2 YYREEE (reference sequence). The CDR3: CASSLESGGEQFF. The CDR3 DNA reads as TGTGCCAGCAGCTTGGAGTCCGGGGGTGAGCAGTTCTTC. The whole variable domain, remainder taken from reference TRBV5-4 and TRBJ2-1, is ETGVTQSPTHLIKTRGQQVTLRCSSQSGHNTVSWYQQALGQGPQFIFQYYREEENGRGNFPPRFSGLQFPNYSSELNVNALELDDSALYLCASSLESGGEQFFGPGTRLTVL.

This clonotype has more than one count but fewer than ten. The chain couples TRBV11-2 to TRBJ2-7; no firm D call. Germline CDR1 is SGHAT and CDR2 is FQNNGV. Trimming cost V 1 base and J 5 bases, with 9 bases left between them. The CDR3 is 13 residues long. The CDR3 nucleotides read TGTGCCAGCAGCTTAGCGGCAGAGGACGAGCAGTACTTC. This gives the protein CASSLAAEDEQYF.

This clonotype has more than one count but fewer than ten. Written as DNA, the CDR3 is TGTGCCAGCAGCTTAGTTGCGGGCTTAACCTACGAGCAGTACTTC. This sequence encodes CASSLVAGLTYEQYF. The V and J genes are TRBV7-9 and TRBJ2-7; a possible D gene is TRBD2 (5 bases). Germline V gene sequence: CDR1 SEHNR, CDR2 FQNEAQ (reference sequence). V was trimmed by 1 base and J by 2 bases, leaving 12 bases between them. CDR3 length: 15 amino acids.

The sample holds a few counts of this clonotype. The chain links TRBV20-1 to TRBJ2-3, with a tentative D call TRBD2 (6 bases). Deletions cut 0 bases from V and 4 bases from J, with 17 bases between. Germline values: CDR1 DFQATT, CDR2 SNEGSKA (reference sequence). The CDR3 consists of 16 residues. The CDR3 DNA sequence: TGCAGTGCTAGAGATCCCAGCGGGCAGGGTCCAGATACGCAGTATTTT. Its translation: CSARDPSGQGPDTQYF.

This clonotype has only a few counts. The rearrangement uses TRBV3-1 and TRBJ2-1; D is unresolved. Germline CDR1 and CDR2: LGHDT and YNNKEL (reference sequence). Trimming shortened V by 1 base and J by 2 bases, and 9 bases separated the two germline ends. The CDR3 consists of 15 residues. CDR3 amino acids: CASSQAHSTYNEQFF. Here the CDR3 DNA reads TGTGCCAGCAGCCAAGCGCATTCGACCTACAATGAGCAGTTCTTC.

The chain employs TRBV20-1 and TRBJ1-2, with TRBD1 matching over 9 bases. The V gene's germline CDR1 is DFQATT and CDR2 SNEGSKA (reference sequence). With V trimmed by 0 bases and J by 3 bases, 8 bases remained unmatched. There are 16 residues in the CDR3. The CDR3 loop reads CSAREGTGQPHYGYTF. CDR3 DNA sequence: TGCAGTGCTAGAGAAGGGACAGGGCAACCTCACTATGGCTACACCTTC.

The V gene is TRBV5-6, the J gene TRBJ2-1; 7 bases match TRBD2. V gave up 0 bases and J gave up 15 bases; unmatched junction bases: 6. The germline CDR1 and CDR2 sequences are SGHDT and YYEEEE. This CDR3 region has 12 residues. The CDR3: CASSLGGGPSFF. In nucleotides, the CDR3 is TGTGCCAGCAGCTTGGGGGGAGGGCCTTCGTTCTTC.

This chain links TRBV5-5 with TRBJ2-6; D remains ambiguous. CDR3 size: 16 residues. Trimming left V 4 bases short and J 0 bases short, with 11 bases between. From germline, CDR1 is SGHKS and CDR2 YYEKEE (reference sequence). CDR3: CASSPRLSSGANVLTF. Here the CDR3 DNA reads TGTGCCAGCAGCCCCAGACTTAGCTCTGGGGCCAACGTCCTGACTTTC.

This clonotype was observed a few times. The chain employs TRBV15 and TRBJ2-6, with D uncertain. Germline V gene data show CDR1 as LNHNV and CDR2 as YYDKDF (reference sequence). Trimming took 0 bases from V and 0 from J, leaving 3 bases between them. The CDR3 is made up of 15 amino acids. The CDR3 DNA is TGTGCCACCAGCAGAGATGCCTCTGGGGCCAACGTCCTGACTTTC. The encoded protein is CATSRDASGANVLTF. Variable domain in full (rest from reference TRBV15 and TRBJ2-6): DAMVIQNPRYQVTQFGKPVTLSCSQTLNHNVMYWYQQKSSQAPKLLFHYYDKDFNNEADTPDNFQSRRPNTSFCFLDIRSPGLGDTAMYLCATSRDASGANVLTFGAGSRLTVL.

This clonotype showed up just a few times. The chain carries TRBV20-1 and TRBJ1-3, with D possibly being TRBD1 (6 bases). CDR1 and CDR2 from the germline V gene are DFQATT and SNEGSKA (reference sequence). Trimming removed 3 bases at V and 0 bases at J, with 9 bases between. This CDR3 spans 14 amino acids. For the CDR3, the DNA is TGCAGTGCTAGTGGACAGAACTCTGGAAACACCATATATTTT. Protein product: CSASGQNSGNTIYF.

This clonotype occurred a few times. The chain joins TRBV5-4 to TRBJ2-2; D uncertain. Trimming took off 9 bases at V and 6 bases at J, with 15 bases between the two ends. The V gene's germline CDR1 is SGHNT and CDR2 YYREEE (reference sequence). The CDR3 spans 13 residues. CDR3 in amino acids: CAIPGDAPGELFF. CDR3 nucleotides: TGTGCCATCCCCGGAGATGCGCCCGGGGAGCTGTTTTTT.